This TCR beta chain originates from a study of shared clonotypes between healthy human individuals. The repertoire was sequenced with immunoSEQ multiplex PCR; TCRdb's copy has only in-frame clones and lacks some. The sample comprises about 2.2 million clones, 85% to 95% of which are singletons, and under 2% rests with the top ten. The V and J ends lost 3 bases and 9 bases respectively, with 12 bases between them. From germline, CDR1 is LNHNV and CDR2 YYDKDF (reference sequence). This CDR3 has 13 residues. The naive CD8 fraction comprised CD45RO-negative cells positively selected for CCR7 and excluded terminally differentiated effector memory CD45RA+ cells.

V usage is TRBV15 and J usage is TRBJ2-1; D remains ambiguous. Material for sequencing was naive CD8+ T cells from PBMCs. This TCR derives from a man aged 18 to 29 in good health. Some clones in this sample may be carry-over from other donors' samples. CDR3: CATSSSRFGEQFF. The DNA for the CDR3 is TGTGCCACCAGCAGCAGTAGATTCGGTGAGCAGTTCTTC.